This T cell receptor beta chain was found in a study of shared clonotypes between healthy human individuals. As to this clone: Its antigen is unknown.

The data were produced by immunoSEQ multiplex PCR, yet TCRdb's version contains in-frame clones alone and is incomplete. The sample has fewer than 2.5 million clones, approximately 94% seen once. CD4+ cells underwent separation, giving CD45RA+ naive and CD45RA-negative memory subsets. Germline CDR1 is SGHRS and CDR2 is YFSETQ. This CDR3 has 15 amino acids. V was pared by 5 bases and J by 3 bases, with 8 bases of the junction left unmatched. Whole-study findings and limits: Around 5% was the fraction of naive CD4 clonotypes found shared across a few donors.

The chain employs TRBV5-1 and TRBJ2-3; TRBD1 matches at 8 bases. What was sequenced was naive CD4+ T cells from PBMCs. Subset specified: CD45RA+ positively selected. This TCR was recovered from a man younger than 35 in good health. Some clones in this sample may be carry-over from other donors' samples. The CDR3 sequence: CASSPRDRRTDTQYF. CDR3 coding DNA: TGCGCCAGCAGTCCCCGGGACAGGAGGACAGATACGCAGTATTTT.